This TCR beta chain was sequenced in a study of graft-versus-host responses after intestinal transplantation. Study-level information: Multivisceral, liver-intestinal, or isolated intestinal grafts went to recipients.

Repertoires were generated with immunoSEQ multiplex PCR, while TCRdb's copy carries only in-frame clones and drops some. There are about 10,000 clones in the sample; about 95% occur only once, and 16% lies in the top ten. Germline V gene sequence: CDR1 GTSNPN, CDR2 SVGIG (reference sequence). The CDR3 is made up of 15 amino acids. V lost 3 bases to trimming and J lost 1 base; unmatched junction nucleotides: 3. The receptor was isolated from a human patient who received an intestinal transplant, so some T cells may come from the graft donor. The chain carries TRBV30 and TRBJ2-1, with 10 nucleotides matching TRBD1. The sequenced sample was bone marrow, obtained roughly 500 days after intestinal transplantation. This CDR3 reads CAWSGDRGSYNEQFF. Here the CDR3 DNA reads TGTGCCTGGAGCGGGGACAGGGGTTCCTACAATGAGCAGTTCTTC. The full variable domain, rest sourced from reference TRBV30 and TRBJ2-1, is SQTIHQWPATLVQPVGSPLSLECTVEGTSNPNLYWYRQAAGRGLQLLFYSVGIGQISSEVPQNLSASRPQDRQFILSSKKLLLSDSGFYLCAWSGDRGSYNEQFFGPGTRLTVL.